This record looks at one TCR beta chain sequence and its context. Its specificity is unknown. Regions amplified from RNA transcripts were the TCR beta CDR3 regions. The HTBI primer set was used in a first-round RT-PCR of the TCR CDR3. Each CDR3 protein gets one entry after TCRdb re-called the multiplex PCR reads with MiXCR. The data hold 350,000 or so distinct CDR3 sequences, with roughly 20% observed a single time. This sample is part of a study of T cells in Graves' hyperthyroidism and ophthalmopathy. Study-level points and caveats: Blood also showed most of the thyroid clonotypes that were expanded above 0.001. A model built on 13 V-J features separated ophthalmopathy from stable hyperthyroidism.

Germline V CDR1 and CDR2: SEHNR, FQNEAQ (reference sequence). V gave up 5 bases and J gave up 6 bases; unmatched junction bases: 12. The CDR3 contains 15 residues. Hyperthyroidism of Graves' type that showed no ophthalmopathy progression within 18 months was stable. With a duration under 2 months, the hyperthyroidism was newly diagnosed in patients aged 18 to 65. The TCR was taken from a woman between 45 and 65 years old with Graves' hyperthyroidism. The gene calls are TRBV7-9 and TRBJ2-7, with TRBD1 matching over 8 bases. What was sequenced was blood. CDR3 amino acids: CASSADRGANLEQYF. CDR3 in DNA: TGTGCCAGCAGCGCAGACAGGGGTGCCAATCTCGAGCAGTACTTC.